This T cell receptor (beta chain) was recorded in a study of blood T cell repertoires in COVID-19. Data came from immunoSEQ multiplex PCR; TCRdb stores just in-frame clones and leaves some out. The top ten hold around 8.8% of the sample, which has around 200,000 clones, approximately 78% seen once. The CDR3 has 17 residues. Cohort 3 recovery required two negative PCRs, clearance, or symptom resolution. The chain joins TRBV21-1 to TRBJ1-3; the table gives TRBD1 as D, unverified against the DNA. TRBV21-1 is a pseudogene. This sequence originates from a middle-aged man who had recovered from COVID-19. The specimen was PBMCs or T cells enriched from blood (not recorded which). CDR3 sequence (DNA): TGTGCCAGCAGCGCCCGCAGGGGGCAACATTTTGGAAACACCATATATTTT. Amino acid sequence: CASSARRGQHFGNTIYF.